The next 10 T cell receptor beta chains were all read from a single sample in a study of T cells in Graves' hyperthyroidism and ophthalmopathy (dated by TCRdb to about 2019). The method behind the library was multiplex PCR. Sequenced on an Illumina HiSeq 2000. Amplification of TCR beta CDR3 regions was carried out from RNA transcripts. A first-round RT-PCR of the TCR CDR3 used the HTBI primer set with the Qiagen OneStep RT-PCR kit. Clones were called with MiXCR by TCRdb after fastp trimmed the public reads at Q25, and only in-frame beta chains were retained. One record per CDR3 amino acid sequence lists the most common genes and DNA. The sample table lists approximately 710,000 distinct CDR3 sequences, roughly a sixth of them with a count of one. Together, the top ten hold about 14% of the sample. The sequenced sample was blood. The origin of the receptors is a man in his forties or fifties with Graves' hyperthyroidism.

In this sample, this clonotype turned up many times. The rearrangement uses TRBV20-1 and TRBJ2-1; the D gene is possibly TRBD2 (5 bases). V lost 0 bases, J lost 7 bases, and 16 bases lay in between. CDR1 is DFQATT, CDR2 SNEGSKA, per germline (reference sequence). The CDR3 contains 15 residues. As DNA, the CDR3 is TGCAGTGCTAGAGATCCCAGCGGAATCGTTAATGAGCAGTTCTTC. It translates to CSARDPSGIVNEQFF.

This clonotype was seen only a few times. The CDR3 DNA is TGCAGAAGACAGGGGCAGGATGGCTACACCTTC. Protein sequence: CRRQGQDGYTF. The V gene is TRBV20-1, the J gene TRBJ1-2; 8 nucleotides line up with TRBD1. The germline gives CDR1 DFQATT, CDR2 SNEGSKA (reference sequence). This CDR3 comprises 11 residues.

This clonotype was observed a few times. The rearrangement uses TRBV24-1 and TRBJ2-7, with TRBD1 matching 8 bases. V trimming: 3 bases; J trimming: 2 bases; junction bases outside the gene matches: 11. Germline-derived CDR1 and CDR2 are KGHDR and SFDVKD. The CDR3 is made up of 17 amino acids. CDR3 region: CATSDNTGQGRPYEQYF. The CDR3 DNA follows: TGTGCCACCAGTGATAATACCGGACAGGGCCGACCCTACGAGCAGTACTTC.

The chain links TRBV30 to TRBJ2-7; TRBD1 matches 7 bases. CDR3 size: 13 residues. The germline V gene encodes CDR1 GTSNPN and CDR2 SVGIG (reference sequence). J lost 0 bases, V lost 6 bases, and 5 bases had no gene match. CDR3: CACLGDSSYEQYF. CDR3 DNA: TGTGCCTGCCTCGGGGACAGCTCCTACGAGCAGTACTTC.

This clonotype was seen many times. The chain is built from TRBV12-3 or TRBV12-4 and TRBJ1-1; D is unresolved. The V end lost 4 bases, the J end lost 2 bases, and 14 bases lay between the germline ends. This CDR3 comprises 15 residues. CDR3 protein: CASSSAVDLNTEAFF. In DNA form, the CDR3 reads TGTGCCAGCAGTTCGGCCGTCGATCTTAACACTGAAGCTTTCTTT.

In its sample, this clonotype was seen many times. The chain employs TRBV28 and TRBJ2-1; the D gene is possibly TRBD1 (6 bases). Germline CDR1 reads MDHEN; CDR2 reads SYDVKM. The CDR3 length is 13 residues. Between the trimmed V and J ends, which lost 5 bases and 3 bases, there was a span of 8 bases. The CDR3 spells CASSQTGYNEQFF. The CDR3 DNA reads as TGTGCCAGCAGTCAGACAGGCTACAATGAGCAGTTCTTC.

The chain has TRBV7-8 and TRBJ2-5; TRBD2 matches at 12 bases. With 4 bases clipped from V and 4 bases from J, the junction kept 4 bases outside the gene matches. Germline V lookup: CDR1 SGHVS, CDR2 FQNEAQ. This CDR3 spans 15 amino acids. The CDR3 DNA reads as TGTGCCAGCAGCTCGACTAGCGGGAGAAGAGAGACCCAGTACTTC. This encodes CASSSTSGRRETQYF.

The V gene is TRBV10-3, the J gene TRBJ2-7, with 9 bases identical to TRBD2. Unmatched junction bases numbered 10, after V lost 0 bases and J lost 1 base. Germline CDR1 and CDR2: ENHRY and SYGVKD. The CDR3 is made up of 18 amino acids. CDR3 bases: TGTGCCATCAGTGAGTCACCTCCCAGCGGGAGGCATTCCTACGAGCAGTACTTC. Protein sequence: CAISESPPSGRHSYEQYF.

Worth noting for this clonotype: The conserved phenylalanine or tryptophan is not found at the CDR3 terminus, so this likely reflects a read error. This chain joins TRBV5-6 and TRBJ2-3; D unclear. V dropped 0 bases and J dropped 2 bases, with 10 bases sitting between them. This CDR3 contains 15 residues. Germline V gene lookup returns CDR1 SGHDT and CDR2 YYEEEE. DNA for the CDR3: TGTGCCAGCAGCTTGGATTGGCGCATCACAGATACGCAGTATGTT. Its translation: CASSLDWRITDTQYV.

This clonotype was seen repeatedly, ten times or more. This chain connects TRBV28 to TRBJ2-1; the D gene is possibly TRBD1 (5 bases). The CDR3 length is 14 residues. CDR1 MDHEN and CDR2 SYDVKM come from the germline V gene. V was cut by 3 bases and J by 6 bases, with 12 bases left in between. The CDR3, as DNA: TGTGCCAGCAGTTTCCAGGGTCCACTCAATGAGCAGTTCTTC. Protein: CASSFQGPLNEQFF.